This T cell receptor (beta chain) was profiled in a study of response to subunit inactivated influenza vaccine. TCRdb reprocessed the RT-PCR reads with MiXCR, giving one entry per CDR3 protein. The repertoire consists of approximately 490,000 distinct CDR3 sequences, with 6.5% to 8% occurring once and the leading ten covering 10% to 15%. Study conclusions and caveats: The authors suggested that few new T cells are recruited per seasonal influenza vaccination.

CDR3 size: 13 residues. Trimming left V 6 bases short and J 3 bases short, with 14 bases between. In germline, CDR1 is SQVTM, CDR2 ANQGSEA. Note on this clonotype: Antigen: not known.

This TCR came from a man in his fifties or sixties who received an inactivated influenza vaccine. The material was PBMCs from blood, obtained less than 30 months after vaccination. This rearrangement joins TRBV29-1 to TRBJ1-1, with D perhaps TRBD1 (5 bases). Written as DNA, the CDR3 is TGCAGCGTGGCAGGGAGCGCGGACACTGAAGCTTTCTTT. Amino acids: CSVAGSADTEAFF.